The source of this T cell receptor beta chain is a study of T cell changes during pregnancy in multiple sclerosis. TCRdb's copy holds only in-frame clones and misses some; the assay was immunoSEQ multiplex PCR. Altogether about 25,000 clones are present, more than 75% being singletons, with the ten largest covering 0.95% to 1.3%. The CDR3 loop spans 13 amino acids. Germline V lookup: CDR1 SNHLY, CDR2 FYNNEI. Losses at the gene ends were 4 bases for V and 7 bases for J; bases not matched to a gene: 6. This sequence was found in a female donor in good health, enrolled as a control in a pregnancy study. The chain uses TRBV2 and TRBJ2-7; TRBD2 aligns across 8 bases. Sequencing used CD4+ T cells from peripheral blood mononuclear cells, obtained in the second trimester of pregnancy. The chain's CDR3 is CASSGEREREQYF. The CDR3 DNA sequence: TGTGCCAGCAGTGGGGAGCGGGAGAGAGAGCAGTACTTC.